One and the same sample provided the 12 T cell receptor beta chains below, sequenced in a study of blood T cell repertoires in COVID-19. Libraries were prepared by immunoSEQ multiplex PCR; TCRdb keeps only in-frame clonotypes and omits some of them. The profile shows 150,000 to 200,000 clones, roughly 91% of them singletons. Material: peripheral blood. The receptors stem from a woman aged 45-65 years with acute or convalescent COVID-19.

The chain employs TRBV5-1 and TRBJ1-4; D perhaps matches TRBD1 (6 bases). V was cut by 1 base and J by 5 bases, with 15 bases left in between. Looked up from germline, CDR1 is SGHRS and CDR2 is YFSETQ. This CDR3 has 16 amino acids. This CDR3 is CASSLYTGTGNEKLFF. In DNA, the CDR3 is TGCGCCAGCAGCTTGTACACAGGGACGGGAAATGAAAAACTGTTTTTT.

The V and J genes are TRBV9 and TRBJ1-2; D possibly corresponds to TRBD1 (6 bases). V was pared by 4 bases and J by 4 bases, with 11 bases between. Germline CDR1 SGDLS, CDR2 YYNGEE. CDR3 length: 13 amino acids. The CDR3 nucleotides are TGTGCCAGCAGCCCCTACAGGGCCTATGGCTACACCTTC. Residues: CASSPYRAYGYTF.

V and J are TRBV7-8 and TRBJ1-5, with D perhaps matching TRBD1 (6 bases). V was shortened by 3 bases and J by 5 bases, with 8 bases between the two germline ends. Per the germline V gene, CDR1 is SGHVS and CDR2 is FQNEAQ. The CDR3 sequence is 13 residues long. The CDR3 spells CASSLDSYQPQHF. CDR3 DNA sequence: TGTGCCAGCAGCTTGGACAGCTATCAGCCCCAGCATTTT.

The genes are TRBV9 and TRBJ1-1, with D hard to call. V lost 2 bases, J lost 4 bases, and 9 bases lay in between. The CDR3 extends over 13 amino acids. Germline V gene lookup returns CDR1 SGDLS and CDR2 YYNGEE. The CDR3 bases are TGTGCCAGCAGCGTTTCCGTGCGCACTGAAGCTTTCTTT. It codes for CASSVSVRTEAFF.

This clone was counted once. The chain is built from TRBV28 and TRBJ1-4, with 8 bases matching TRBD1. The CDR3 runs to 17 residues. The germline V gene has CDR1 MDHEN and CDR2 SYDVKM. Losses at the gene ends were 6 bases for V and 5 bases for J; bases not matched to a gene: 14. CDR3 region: CASRSTPLRTGNEKLFF. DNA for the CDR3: TGTGCCAGCAGATCCACCCCACTACGGACAGGGAATGAAAAACTGTTTTTT.

The CDR3 here is CASRQSGGAYEQFF. In DNA, the CDR3 is TGTGCCAGCAGACAAAGCGGGGGGGCATATGAGCAGTTCTTC. The V and J genes are TRBV4-2 and TRBJ2-1; 10 positions match TRBD2. Germline CDR1 is LGHNA and CDR2 is YNFKEQ. The CDR3 runs 14 residues. V shed 6 bases and J 8 bases; nucleotides not matched to a gene: 7.

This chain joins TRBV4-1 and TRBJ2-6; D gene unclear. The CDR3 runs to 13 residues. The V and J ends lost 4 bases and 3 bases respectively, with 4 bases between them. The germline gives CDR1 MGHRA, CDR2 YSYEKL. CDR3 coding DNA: TGCGCCAGCAGCCCGGGTGGGGCCAACGTCCTGACTTTC. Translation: CASSPGGANVLTF.

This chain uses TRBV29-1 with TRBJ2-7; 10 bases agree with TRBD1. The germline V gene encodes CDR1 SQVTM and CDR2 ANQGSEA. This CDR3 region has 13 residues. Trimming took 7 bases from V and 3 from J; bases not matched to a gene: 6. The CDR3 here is CSGGQGGGYEQYF. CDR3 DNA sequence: TGCAGCGGCGGACAGGGGGGAGGCTACGAGCAGTACTTC.

CDR3 in amino acids: CASSLRLAYNEQFF. In nucleotides, the CDR3 is TGTGCCAGCAGTTTAAGACTGGCCTACAATGAGCAGTTCTTC. This chain links TRBV27 with TRBJ2-1; D gene ambiguous. Germline CDR1 and CDR2: MNHEY and SMNVEV (reference sequence). The CDR3 contains 14 residues. V was shortened by 2 bases and J by 2 bases, with 7 bases between the two germline ends.

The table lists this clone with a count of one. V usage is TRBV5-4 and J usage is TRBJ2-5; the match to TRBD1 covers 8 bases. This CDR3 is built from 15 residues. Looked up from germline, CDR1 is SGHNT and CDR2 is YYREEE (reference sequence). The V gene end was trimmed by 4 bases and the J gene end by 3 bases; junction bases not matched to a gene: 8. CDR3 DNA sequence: TGTGCCAGCAGCACCCCCGGGACAGGTGAAGAGACCCAGTACTTC. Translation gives CASSTPGTGEETQYF.

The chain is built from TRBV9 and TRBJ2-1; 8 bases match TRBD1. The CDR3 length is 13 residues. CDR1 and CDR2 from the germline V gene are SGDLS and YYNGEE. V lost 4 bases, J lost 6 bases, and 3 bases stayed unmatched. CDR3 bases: TGTGCCAGCAGCTCAACAGGGGGCAATGAGCAGTTCTTC. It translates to CASSSTGGNEQFF.

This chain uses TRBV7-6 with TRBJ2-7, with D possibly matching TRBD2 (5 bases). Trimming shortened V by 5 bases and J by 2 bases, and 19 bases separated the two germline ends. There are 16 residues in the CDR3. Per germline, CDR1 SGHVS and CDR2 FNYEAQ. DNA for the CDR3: TGTGCCAGCAGCCTCGGTTCCCGGCCGGGAACCTACGAGCAGTACTTC. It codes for CASSLGSRPGTYEQYF.